These 20 T cell receptor beta chains came from one sample sequenced in a study of shared clonotypes between healthy human individuals. Naive CD8 cells were CD45RO-negative, positively selected for CCR7, excluding terminally differentiated effector memory CD45RA+ cells. TCRdb keeps only in-frame clones here, not all; method: immunoSEQ multiplex PCR. The sample contains hundreds of thousands of clones, roughly 95% of which appear only once. Sample: naive CD8+ T cells sorted from blood. The receptors stem from a woman in her thirties in good health.

The gene calls are TRBV2 and TRBJ2-7; 8 bases line up with TRBD2. Germline V CDR1 and CDR2: SNHLY, FYNNEI. The CDR3 covers 15 residues. The trim removed 4 bases at V and 3 bases at J, leaving 8 bases unmatched. In DNA form, the CDR3 reads TGTGCCAGCAGTGTACGGATGGCGGGAGGCTACGAGCAGTACTTC. This sequence encodes CASSVRMAGGYEQYF.

The rearrangement uses TRBV27 and TRBJ2-3; 8 bases align to TRBD1. The V gene's germline CDR1 is MNHEY and CDR2 SMNVEV (reference sequence). CDR3 length: 18 residues. Trimming cost V 5 bases and J 7 bases; bases outside gene matches: 20. The CDR3 loop reads CASSILIKAGGARYTQYF. CDR3 nucleotide sequence: TGTGCCAGCAGTATCCTCATAAAAGCAGGGGGCGCCCGGTATACGCAGTATTTT.

J is TRBJ2-1 and V is TRBV27; D gene unclear. Germline CDR1 is MNHEY and CDR2 is SMNVEV (reference sequence). Trimming took 5 bases from V and 5 from J, leaving 10 bases between them. This CDR3 spans 13 amino acids. The CDR3 sequence is CASSLGLHNEQFF. The CDR3 DNA reads TGTGCCAGCAGTCTCGGGCTACACAATGAGCAGTTCTTC.

The chain uses TRBV6-5 and TRBJ1-2; D gene uncertain. The CDR3 runs to 11 residues. Trimming cost V 4 bases and J 7 bases, with 7 bases left between them. The germline gives CDR1 MNHEY, CDR2 SVGAGI. The CDR3 loop is CASSSIAGYTF. Written as DNA, the CDR3 is TGTGCCAGCAGTTCCATAGCTGGCTACACCTTC.

CDR3 amino acids: CASSIPQAGAWTDTQYF. The CDR3 DNA reads TGTGCCAGTAGTATCCCCCAAGCGGGAGCCTGGACAGATACGCAGTATTTT. V usage is TRBV19 and J usage is TRBJ2-3; TRBD2 matches at 8 bases. Looked up from germline, CDR1 is LNHDA and CDR2 is SQIVND (reference sequence). The CDR3 sequence is 17 residues long. The V gene end was trimmed by 3 bases and the J gene end by 3 bases; junction bases not matched to a gene: 11. Drawing the rest from reference TRBV19 and TRBJ2-3, the complete variable domain is DGGITQSPKYLFRKEGQNVTLSCEQNLNHDAMYWYRQDPGQGLRLIYYSQIVNDFQKGDIAEGYSVSREKKESFPLTVTSAQKNPTAFYLCASSIPQAGAWTDTQYFGPGTRLTVL.

The chain employs TRBV10-2 and TRBJ2-5; D unresolved. The V gene's germline CDR1 is WSHSY and CDR2 SAAADI. This CDR3 contains 11 residues. The V and J ends lost 6 bases and 5 bases respectively, with 7 bases between them. CDR3 bases: TGCGCCAGCAGGCGTGGGGAGACCCAGTACTTC. Protein sequence: CASRRGETQYF.

The chain employs TRBV7-9 and TRBJ1-5, with D maybe TRBD1 (6 bases). The germline V gene encodes CDR1 SEHNR and CDR2 FQNEAQ (reference sequence). The CDR3 is 13 residues long. Trimming cost V 7 bases and J 3 bases, with 10 bases left between them. The CDR3 sequence is CASNGGPNQPQHF. The CDR3 DNA follows: TGTGCCAGCAACGGGGGGCCCAATCAGCCCCAGCATTTT.

V gene TRBV6-6 combines with J gene TRBJ2-7, with no clear D. CDR3 size: 15 residues. Per the germline V gene, CDR1 is MNHNY and CDR2 is SVGAGI (reference sequence). V lost 5 bases and J 0 bases, leaving 14 bases between the germline ends. This CDR3 is CASSNLGQSSYEQYF. CDR3 nucleotide sequence: TGTGCCAGCAGTAATCTTGGTCAGAGCTCCTACGAGCAGTACTTC.

The rearrangement links TRBV2 to TRBJ2-1; D call uncertain. V lost 5 bases and J 5 bases, leaving 13 bases between the germline ends. The CDR3 has 14 amino acids. CDR1 is SNHLY, CDR2 FYNNEI, per germline. As DNA, the CDR3 is TGTGCCAGCAGTCCAGCGTCGGGTAACAATGAGCAGTTCTTC. Translation gives CASSPASGNNEQFF.

This rearrangement joins TRBV4-1 to TRBJ2-5, with 11 bases lining up with TRBD2. V gave up 1 base and J gave up 2 bases; unmatched junction bases: 3. The CDR3 consists of 16 residues. Germline CDR1 reads MGHRA; CDR2 reads YSYEKL. CDR3 region: CASSQGLAGLQETQYF. For the CDR3, the DNA is TGCGCCAGCAGCCAAGGACTAGCGGGATTGCAAGAGACCCAGTACTTC.

This chain joins TRBV7-3 and TRBJ2-1; D call uncertain. V lost 0 bases and J 2 bases, leaving 2 bases between the germline ends. This CDR3 has 13 amino acids. The germline CDR1 and CDR2 sequences are SGHTA and FQGTGA. As DNA, the CDR3 is TGTGCCAGCAGCTTAACCGCCTACAATGAGCAGTTCTTC. Its protein is CASSLTAYNEQFF.

The rearrangement uses TRBV4-2 and TRBJ1-1; 11 bases are a match to TRBD1. CDR3 length: 17 residues. Trimming at V came to 4 bases and at J to 6 bases, leaving 13 bases not matched to a gene. Germline values: CDR1 LGHNA, CDR2 YNFKEQ. DNA for the CDR3: TGTGCCAGCAGCCCCGGGCAGGACAGGGGGCGCCCCGCTGAAGCTTTCTTT. This encodes CASSPGQDRGRPAEAFF.

The chain joins TRBV7-8 to TRBJ2-7, with 9 bases identical to TRBD2. There are 16 residues in the CDR3. After removal of 2 bases from V and 4 bases from J, the junction contained 9 bases not matched to a gene. Germline V gene lookup returns CDR1 SGHVS and CDR2 FQNEAQ. The CDR3 bases are TGTGCCAGCAGCTTATGGGTGCGGGAGGGTGGGTACGAGCAGTACTTC. It is translated as CASSLWVREGGYEQYF.

The V gene is TRBV29-1, the J gene TRBJ2-2, with D perhaps TRBD2 (6 bases). CDR3 length: 14 residues. Trimming pared 3 bases from V and 1 base from J, leaving 9 bases between. Germline CDR1 SQVTM, CDR2 ANQGSEA. The CDR3 loop reads CSVDGGKNTGELFF. CDR3 in DNA: TGCAGCGTTGATGGCGGGAAGAACACCGGGGAGCTGTTTTTT.

The V call is TRBV7-7, the J call TRBJ2-5; D perhaps matches TRBD1 (6 bases). The CDR3 consists of 15 residues. V was clipped by 5 bases and J by 5 bases, with 18 bases between them. Germline CDR1 is SSHAT and CDR2 is FNYEAQ (reference sequence). In nucleotides, the CDR3 is TGTGCCAGCAGCGACCCCAACAGGGTCGGTGAGACCCAGTACTTC. It specifies CASSDPNRVGETQYF.

The V gene is TRBV30, the J gene TRBJ1-4; D might be TRBD1 (6 bases). V dropped 5 bases and J dropped 4 bases, with 11 bases sitting between them. The CDR3 extends over 13 amino acids. The germline CDR1 and CDR2 sequences are GTSNPN and SVGIG (reference sequence). This chain's CDR3 is CAWARGYNEKLFF. The CDR3 DNA is TGTGCCTGGGCAAGGGGGTATAATGAAAAACTGTTTTTT.

This clone showed up just a few times. The chain uses TRBV4-1 and TRBJ1-5; the D is unclear. Trimming cost V 4 bases and J 1 base, with 11 bases left between them. The length of the CDR3 is 15 residues. The germline V gene encodes CDR1 MGHRA and CDR2 YSYEKL. In nucleotides, the CDR3 is TGCGCCAGCAGCCCCCTCGCCAGGAGCAATCAGCCCCAGCATTTT. The encoded protein is CASSPLARSNQPQHF.

This clone was picked up one time. The J gene is TRBJ1-6, the V gene TRBV27; 9 bases agree with TRBD1. The J segment lost 9 bases and the V segment lost 3 bases, leaving 3 bases of the junction unmatched. The CDR3 totals 14 residues. In germline, CDR1 is MNHEY, CDR2 SMNVEV (reference sequence). The chain's CDR3 is CASSFTGGSSPLHF. For the CDR3, the DNA is TGTGCCAGCAGTTTTACAGGGGGCAGTTCACCCCTCCACTTT.

This chain connects TRBV19 to TRBJ2-2; D not resolved. The CDR3 has 14 residues. CDR1 LNHDA and CDR2 SQIVND come from the germline V gene (reference sequence). Trimming took off 0 bases at V and 6 bases at J, with 8 bases between the two ends. The CDR3 nucleotides read TGTGCCAGTAGTATAGATCTGTTGGCCGGGGAGCTGTTTTTT. Protein product: CASSIDLLAGELFF.

This rearrangement joins TRBV11-2 to TRBJ2-7, with 7 bases lining up with TRBD2. This CDR3 region has 15 residues. The ends lost 3 bases at V and 1 base at J; junction bases unmatched: 6. The germline gives CDR1 SGHAT, CDR2 FQNNGV. CDR3 bases: TGTGCCAGCAGCTTGCAGGGAGGGAAGTCCTACGAGCAGTACTTC. Its protein product is CASSLQGGKSYEQYF.